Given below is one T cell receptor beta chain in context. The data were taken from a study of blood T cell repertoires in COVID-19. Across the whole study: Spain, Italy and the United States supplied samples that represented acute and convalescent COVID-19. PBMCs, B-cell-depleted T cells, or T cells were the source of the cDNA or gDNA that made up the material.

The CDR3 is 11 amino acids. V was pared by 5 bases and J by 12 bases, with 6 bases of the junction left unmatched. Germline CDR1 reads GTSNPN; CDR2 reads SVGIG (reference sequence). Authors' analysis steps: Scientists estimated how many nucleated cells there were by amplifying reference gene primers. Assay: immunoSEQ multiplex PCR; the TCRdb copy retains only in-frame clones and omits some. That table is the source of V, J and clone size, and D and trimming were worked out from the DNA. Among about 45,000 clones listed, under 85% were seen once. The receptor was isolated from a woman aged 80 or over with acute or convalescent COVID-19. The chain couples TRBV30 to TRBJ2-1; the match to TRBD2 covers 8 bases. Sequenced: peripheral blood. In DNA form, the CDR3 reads TGTGCCTGGTCGAGCGGGAGTGGGCAGTTCTTC. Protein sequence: CAWSSGSGQFF.